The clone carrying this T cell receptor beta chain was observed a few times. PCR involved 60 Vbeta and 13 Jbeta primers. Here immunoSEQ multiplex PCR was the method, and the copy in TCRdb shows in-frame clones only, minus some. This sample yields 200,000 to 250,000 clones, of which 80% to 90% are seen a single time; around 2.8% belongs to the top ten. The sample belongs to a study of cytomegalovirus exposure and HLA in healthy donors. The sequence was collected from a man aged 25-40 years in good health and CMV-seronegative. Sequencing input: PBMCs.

This CDR3 is CASSLEGTGVGTNEKLFF. CDR3 nucleotide sequence: TGTGCCAGCAGCTTAGAAGGGACAGGGGTAGGAACTAATGAAAAACTGTTTTTT. The J gene is TRBJ1-4, the V gene TRBV7-9; 10 nucleotides agree with TRBD1. The CDR3 sequence is 18 residues long. Per the germline V gene, CDR1 is SEHNR and CDR2 is FQNEAQ (reference sequence). The ends lost 1 base at V and 1 base at J; junction bases unmatched: 6.